This T cell receptor beta chain was retrieved from a study of neurological immune-mediated disorders. Described time point: longitudinal time-point 2. Libraries used 2 million unsorted PBMCs kept frozen in RNAlater. This clonotype was seen at least ten times. Its antigen is not known. The cDNA came from 5'RACE, which used 10-nucleotide random UMIs. Using its own MiXCR run on the 5' RACE reads, TCRdb lists one record per CDR3 protein. Of fewer than 70,000 distinct CDR3 sequences in the sample, less than 10% were seen once. Study conclusions and caveats: No CDR3 amino acid sequences were shared by expanded clones across subjects, suggesting private repertoires in all groups.

Germline V gives CDR1 MNHEY, CDR2 SMNVEV (reference sequence). The ends were cut back, 4 bases at V and 1 base at J, with 13 bases in the middle. The CDR3 spans 15 residues. V gene TRBV27 combines with J gene TRBJ2-5, with D perhaps assigned TRBD1 or TRBD2 (5 bases each). This TCR came from a man between 25 and 39 years old in good health. Sequencing input: PBMCs. This chain's CDR3 is CASSSGRNLQETQYF. Written as DNA, the CDR3 is TGTGCCAGCAGTTCAGGGAGAAACCTCCAAGAGACCCAGTACTTC.